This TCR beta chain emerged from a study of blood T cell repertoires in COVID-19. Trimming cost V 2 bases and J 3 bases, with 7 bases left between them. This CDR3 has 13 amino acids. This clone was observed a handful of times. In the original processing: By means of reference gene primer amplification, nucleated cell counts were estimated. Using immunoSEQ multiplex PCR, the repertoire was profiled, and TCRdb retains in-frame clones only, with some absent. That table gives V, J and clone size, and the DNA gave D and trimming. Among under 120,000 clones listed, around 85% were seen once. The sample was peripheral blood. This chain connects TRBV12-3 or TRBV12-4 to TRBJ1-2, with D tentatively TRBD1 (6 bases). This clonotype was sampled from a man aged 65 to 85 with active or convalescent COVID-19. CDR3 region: CASSLSGDYGYTF. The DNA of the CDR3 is TGTGCCAGCAGTTTATCAGGGGACTATGGCTACACCTTC.